This is a list of T cell receptor beta chains from one sample in a study of blood T cell repertoires in COVID-19. This table comes from immunoSEQ multiplex PCR, and its TCRdb copy is limited to in-frame clones, with some not included. The table includes around 300,000 clones, about 90% detected once. Source material: PBMCs or T cells enriched from blood (not recorded which). The receptors stem from a man aged 25-45 years who had recovered from COVID-19. CDR3s include the opening cysteine and the closing phenylalanine or tryptophan. D genes are given only for firm matches. Size is stated for part of the rows, as once, few or many counts, or as a class when the clone is expanded.

TRBV30	.	.	TRBJ2-1	TGTGCCTGGAGTGTACGGTATGAGCAGTTCTTC	CAWSVRYEQFF
TRBV24-1	.	.	TRBJ2-1	TGTGCCACCAGTGATTTGGGGGGGGCGCGCAATGAGCAGTTCTTC	CATSDLGGARNEQFF
TRBV24-1	.	.	TRBJ1-1	TGTGCCACCAGTGATTCAACAGGGTGGAGAACTGAAGCTTTCTTT	CATSDSTGWRTEAFF
TRBV30	TRBD1	.	TRBJ1-4	TGTGCCTGGAGTGGATGGACAGGGCGGGAAGAAAAACTGTTTTTT	CAWSGWTGREEKLFF
TRBV14	TRBD1	.	TRBJ1-3	TGTGCCAGCAGCCAAGAGTGGACAGGAGTTTCCTACTCTGGAAACACCATATATTTT	CASSQEWTGVSYSGNTIYF
TRBV27	.	.	TRBJ2-2	TGTGCCAGCAAGAGGGGGAGGAACACCGGGGAGCTGTTTTTT	CASKRGRNTGELFF
TRBV4-2	TRBD2	.	TRBJ2-5	TGTGCCAGCAGCCAAGACTGGCGGGGGACCCAAGAGACCCAGTACTTC	CASSQDWRGTQETQYF
TRBV24-1	TRBD2	.	TRBJ2-1	TGTGCCACCAGTGATTTCGGAGCGGGGGGGCCCTACAATGAGCAGTTCTTC	CATSDFGAGGPYNEQFF
TRBV4-1	.	few	TRBJ2-5	TGCGCCAGCAGCCAATGGGGGCTGGAGACCCAGTACTTC	CASSQWGLETQYF
TRBV19	.	.	TRBJ1-3	TGTGCCAGTAGCGCCGACAGGAGAAACACCATATATTTT	CASSADRRNTIYF
TRBV5-1	.	.	TRBJ2-7	TGCGCCAGCAGCCTATTAGGAGCGGCCGGCTCCTACGAGCAGTACTTC	CASSLLGAAGSYEQYF
TRBV5-1	TRBD2	few	TRBJ2-3	TGCGCCAGCAGCTTGGAACTGCGGGGGGGCCCGACAGATACGCAGTATTTT	CASSLELRGGPTDTQYF
TRBV10-3	TRBD2	.	TRBJ2-3	TGTGCCATCAGCTCCGGGACTAGCGTCGTGGATACGCAGTATTTT	CAISSGTSVVDTQYF
TRBV19	.	.	TRBJ1-4	TGTGCCACCCGTACTCACAGCGGTGAAAAACTGTTTTTT	CATRTHSGEKLFF
TRBV27	TRBD2	.	TRBJ2-1	TGTGCCAGCAGTTTAGCGGGGGGCTCCTACAATGAGCAGTTCTTC	CASSLAGGSYNEQFF
TRBV3-1/TRBV3-2	.	.	TRBJ2-7	TGTGCCAGCAGCCCCAGGGGATCAGGGTACGAGCAGTACTTC	CASSPRGSGYEQYF
TRBV11-2	TRBD2	.	TRBJ2-5	TGTGCCAGCAGCTTCGGGACTAGCGGGGGGACGGAGACCCAGTACTTC	CASSFGTSGGTETQYF
TRBV5-1	.	.	TRBJ2-3	TGCGCCAGCAGCTCTGCAGGGATAGATACGCAGTATTTT	CASSSAGIDTQYF
TRBV6-5	TRBD1	.	TRBJ1-1	TGTGCCAACCGGGACAGGGGGGAGAACACTGAAGCTTTCTTT	CANRDRGENTEAFF
TRBV19	.	.	TRBJ2-7	TGTGCCAGTAGTATGGAGACAGGTTTCCCTAGCTCCTACGAGCAGTACTTC	CASSMETGFPSSYEQYF
TRBV5-4	TRBD2	.	TRBJ2-3	TGTGCCAGCAGCTTGAAGTCTAGCGGGGGGGGGAGCACAGATACGCAGTATTTT	CASSLKSSGGGSTDTQYF
TRBV2	.	.	TRBJ2-4	TGTGCCAGCAGTGAAAACCCGGGTGGAGGCAAAAACATTCAGTACTTC	CASSENPGGGKNIQYF
TRBV13	TRBD2	few	TRBJ2-1	TGTGCCAGCAGCTTGACGACTAGCGGGGGCCAGCAGTTCTTC	CASSLTTSGGQQFF
TRBV27	.	.	TRBJ2-2	TGTGCCAGCAGTTTTCAGGACACCGGGGAGCTGTTTTTT	CASSFQDTGELFF
TRBV5-1	.	.	TRBJ2-3	TGCGCCAGCGGCGGGGATACGCAGTATTTT	CASGGDTQYF
TRBV5-1	.	.	TRBJ2-5	TGCGCCAGCAGCTTTCGGGGATTGTCCAAAGAGACCCAGTACTTC	CASSFRGLSKETQYF
TRBV5-4	.	.	TRBJ2-3	TGTGCCAGCAGCTTGGGAGGGCCGGAAACAGATACGCAGTATTTT	CASSLGGPETDTQYF
TRBV6-5	.	few	TRBJ1-2	TGTGCCAGCACCCTCACAGACAACTATGGCTACACCTTC	CASTLTDNYGYTF
TRBV13	TRBD1	.	TRBJ1-4	TGTGCCAGCAGCTTAGTGGGACAGGGGGCGCGGGCTAATGAAAAACTGTTTTTT	CASSLVGQGARANEKLFF
TRBV30	TRBD2	.	TRBJ2-7	TGTGCCTGGAGTGACCGATCAGGCGGGGGGGACTACGAGCAGTACTTC	CAWSDRSGGGDYEQYF
TRBV7-9	.	.	TRBJ2-7	TGTGCCAGCAGCTTAGTACAGGGAACTACCTACGAGCAGTACTTC	CASSLVQGTTYEQYF
TRBV29-1	.	.	TRBJ2-7	TGCAGCGTTGAAGCGGGCTCCTACGAGCAGTACTTC	CSVEAGSYEQYF
TRBV19	.	.	TRBJ2-6	TGTGCCAGTGTCCCGCCAGGGAACTCTGGGGCCAACGTCCTGACTTTC	CASVPPGNSGANVLTF
TRBV28	TRBD1	.	TRBJ1-2	TGTGCCAGCGGGACAGGGTGGGGGAGCTACACCTTC	CASGTGWGSYTF
TRBV6-7	TRBD1	few	TRBJ1-2	TGTGCCAGCAGTTACTCTGGACTATGTGGTCAGGGGGCGATGGGCTACACCTTC	CASSYSGLCGQGAMGYTF
TRBV5-1	.	.	TRBJ2-3	TGCGCCAGCAGCTTGGAGCCTCCCTCTAGCACAGATACGCAGTATTTT	CASSLEPPSSTDTQYF
TRBV19	TRBD1	.	TRBJ1-5	TGTGCCAGTAGTATAGTAGGAGGCGGCAGGGGGATGAATCAGCCCCAGCATTTT	CASSIVGGGRGMNQPQHF
TRBV9	.	.	TRBJ2-5	TGTGCCAGCAGCCCTAACCAAGAGACCCAGTACTTC	CASSPNQETQYF
TRBV24-1	.	few	TRBJ2-5	TGTGCCACCAGTGATAGGGGGGGCGAGGAGACCCAGTACTTC	CATSDRGGEETQYF
TRBV5-1	.	.	TRBJ2-7	TGCGCCAGCAGCTTGGACCAAACAGCCCCATTCTACGAGCAGTACTTC	CASSLDQTAPFYEQYF
TRBV28	TRBD1	.	TRBJ2-3	TGTGCCAGCAGTTTTACAGGGGTTTCAGATACGCAGTATTTT	CASSFTGVSDTQYF
TRBV4-1	.	.	TRBJ2-3	TGCGCCAGCAGCCAAGCGATAGGGGTGGGCACAGATACGCAGTATTTT	CASSQAIGVGTDTQYF
TRBV2	.	.	TRBJ1-4	TGTGCCAGCAGTGACAGGGAGGGAAAACTGTTTTTT	CASSDREGKLFF
TRBV7-6	.	.	TRBJ2-7	TGTGCCAGCAGCTTAGGTGGCGGCTCCTACGAGCAGTACTTC	CASSLGGGSYEQYF
TRBV28	.	.	TRBJ2-1	TGTGCCAGCCACCGGTCGGGGGTTGGGCAGTTCTTC	CASHRSGVGQFF